The 2 T cell receptor beta chains listed next were all sequenced from one sample in a study of shared clonotypes between healthy human individuals. Profiled with immunoSEQ multiplex PCR; TCRdb holds only in-frame clones, not every one. The data hold some 900,000 clones, with around three quarters observed a single time. Sequenced sample: memory CD4+ T cells sorted from blood. Documented subset: CD45RA-negative fraction. These receptors were obtained from a man aged 18-30 years in good health.

V usage is TRBV27 and J usage is TRBJ1-3, with D uncertain. Trimming shortened V by 7 bases and J by 1 base, and 11 bases separated the two germline ends. The CDR3 has 14 amino acids. Germline CDR1 MNHEY, CDR2 SMNVEV (reference sequence). CDR3 residues: CASKVAASGNTIYF. CDR3 coding DNA: TGTGCCAGCAAGGTGGCCGCGTCTGGAAACACCATATATTTT.

The V gene is TRBV7-8, the J gene TRBJ2-7, with a possible D match to TRBD2 (7 bases). This CDR3 comprises 17 residues. Trimming stripped 1 base from V and 0 bases from J, with 16 bases between. Looked up from germline, CDR1 is SGHVS and CDR2 is FQNEAQ. The CDR3 here is CASSLVGGGRNSYEQYF. The CDR3 nucleotides read TGTGCCAGCAGCTTAGTTGGGGGGGGCAGGAACTCCTACGAGCAGTACTTC.